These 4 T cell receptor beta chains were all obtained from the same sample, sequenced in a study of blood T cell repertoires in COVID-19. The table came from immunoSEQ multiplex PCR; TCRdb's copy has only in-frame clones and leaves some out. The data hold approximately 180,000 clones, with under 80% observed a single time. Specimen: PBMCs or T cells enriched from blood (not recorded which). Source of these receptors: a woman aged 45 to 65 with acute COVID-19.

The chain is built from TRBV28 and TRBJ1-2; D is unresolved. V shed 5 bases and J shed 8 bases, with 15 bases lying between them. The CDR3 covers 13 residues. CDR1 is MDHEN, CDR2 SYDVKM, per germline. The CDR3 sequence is CASSLSGVEGYTF. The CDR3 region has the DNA TGTGCCAGCAGTCTCAGCGGGGTCGAAGGCTACACCTTC.

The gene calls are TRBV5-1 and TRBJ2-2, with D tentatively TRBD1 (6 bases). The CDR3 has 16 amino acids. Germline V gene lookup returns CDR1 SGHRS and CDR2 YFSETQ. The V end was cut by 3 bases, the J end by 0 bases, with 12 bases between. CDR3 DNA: TGCGCCAGCAGCTCCCAGGGGAACGCGAACACCGGGGAGCTGTTTTTT. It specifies CASSSQGNANTGELFF. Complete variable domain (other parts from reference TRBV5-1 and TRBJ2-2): KAGVTQTPRYLIKTRGQQVTLSCSPISGHRSVSWYQQTPGQGLQFLFEYFSETQRNKGNFPGRFSGRQFSNSRSEMNVSTLELGDSALYLCASSSQGNANTGELFFGEGSRLTVL.

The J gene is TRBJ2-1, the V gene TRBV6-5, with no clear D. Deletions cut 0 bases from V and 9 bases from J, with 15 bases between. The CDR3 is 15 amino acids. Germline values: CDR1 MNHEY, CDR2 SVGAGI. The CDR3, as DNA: TGTGCCAGCAGTTACTCCGGGTTGGCGGCTTCTGAGCAGTTCTTC. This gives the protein CASSYSGLAASEQFF.

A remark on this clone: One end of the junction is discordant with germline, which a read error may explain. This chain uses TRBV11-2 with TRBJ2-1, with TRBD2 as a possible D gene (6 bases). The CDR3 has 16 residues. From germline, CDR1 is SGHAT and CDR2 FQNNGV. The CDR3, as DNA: TGTGCCAGCAGCCTAGAGTTGGTCGGGGGCTACAATGAGCAGTTCTTC. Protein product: CASSLELVGGYNEQFF.